The clone carrying this TCR beta chain was picked up many times. The sample belongs to a study of tumor-infiltrating lymphocytes in primary liver carcinoma. There are 14 residues in the CDR3. Germline CDR1 MNHEY, CDR2 SVGEGT. V dropped 6 bases and J dropped 0 bases, with 9 bases sitting between them. Blood RNA was derived from unsorted whole blood, and germline DNA was extracted too. There were only treatment-naive patients, all with chronic HBV infection. Synthesis of TCR beta cDNA was carried out from 500 ng total RNA with a constant-region primer. A slightly modified ARM-PCR protocol with three nested multiplex PCR rounds produced these TCR beta libraries. A C-beta reverse primer was combined with TRBV1-TRBV30 forward primers in the first two PCR rounds, and each round had 9 to 10 cycles. Each CDR3 protein is one row after TCRdb ran MiXCR on the multiplex PCR reads. The sample has 250,000 to 350,000 distinct CDR3 sequences; 50% to 75% are singletons.

The V gene is TRBV6-2 or TRBV6-3, the J gene TRBJ2-4, with D uncertain. The sequenced material came from peripheral blood. This clonotype was obtained from a woman in her thirties with primary liver carcinoma and hepatitis B virus infection. CDR3: CASSPLIAKNIQYF. CDR3 sequence (DNA): TGTGCCAGCAGCCCTCTAATAGCCAAAAACATTCAGTACTTC.